Listed below are T cell receptor beta chains from one sample, sequenced in a study of cytomegalovirus exposure and HLA in healthy donors. Here immunoSEQ multiplex PCR was the method, and the copy in TCRdb shows in-frame clones only, minus some. The sample includes 90,000 to 120,000 clones, 65% to 85% seen only once; the top ten take approximately 2.4%. Source material: PBMCs. These TCRs come from a man in his late teens or twenties in good health and CMV-seronegative. Each CDR3 is given with its conserved first and last residue. The D gene is left open where the match is weak. Size is stated for part of the rows, as once, few or many counts, or as a class when the clone is expanded.

d_call j_call v_call clone_size cdr3_nt cdr3_aa
TRBD2 TRBJ2-3 TRBV4-2 once TGTGCCAGCAGCTCTTCTAGCGGGGTAACAGATACGCAGTATTTT CASSSSSGVTDTQYF
TRBD1 TRBJ2-3 TRBV7-3 - TGTGCCAGCAGCTTATGGGACAGAGTGGAGAGTCCCACAGATACGCAGTATTTT CASSLWDRVESPTDTQYF
TRBD1 TRBJ1-5 TRBV9 - TGTGCCAGCAGCGTAGGGACAGGGGCCAATCAGCCCCAGCATTTT CASSVGTGANQPQHF
TRBD2 TRBJ2-1 TRBV7-3 - TGTGCCAGCAGCAAGAGTAGCGGGGGCGGGGATAATCAGCAGTTCTTC CASSKSSGGGDNQQFF
- TRBJ2-5 TRBV9 - TGTGCCAGCAGCCCAGGCCCCCCCGGTACGGAGACCCAGTACTTC CASSPGPPGTETQYF
- TRBJ2-7 TRBV5-1 few TGCGCCAGCAGTTATGACAGCTACGAGCAGTACTTC CASSYDSYEQYF
TRBD1 TRBJ1-2 TRBV9 - TGTGCCAGCAGAGGGGACAGACGAGATGGCTACACCTTC CASRGDRRDGYTF
- TRBJ1-6 TRBV2 - TGTGCCAGCAGTGTTTTAAGGAACAGGGCTGATTCACCCCTCCACTTT CASSVLRNRADSPLHF
- TRBJ1-2 TRBV10-3 - TGTGCCATCAGTGCCCCTCCAGCCTCTCGGACTTTGGCACGGAACTATGGCTACACCTTC CAISAPPASRTLARNYGYTF
- TRBJ2-3 TRBV7-9 - TGTGCCAGCAGCGCGGAGCTCACAGATACGCAGTATTTT CASSAELTDTQYF
- TRBJ1-4 TRBV6-1 - TGTGCCAGCAGTGAAGGGGCAGGGCAGGAAAAACTGTTTTTT CASSEGAGQEKLFF
TRBD1 TRBJ1-2 TRBV7-2 - TGTGCCAGCAGCCCGGACAGGGATCCCCTCTATGGCTACACCTTC CASSPDRDPLYGYTF
- TRBJ1-2 TRBV27 - TGTGCCAGTAGTACCACAGGGATCTATGGCTACACCTTC CASSTTGIYGYTF
TRBD1 TRBJ2-1 TRBV7-9 - TGTGCCAGCCAAAATTGGGACAGGGAGGCTGTTGATGAGCAGTTCTTC CASQNWDREAVDEQFF
TRBD1 TRBJ1-1 TRBV4-3 - TGCGCCAGCAGCCACCGACAGGGTGAAGCTTTCTTT CASSHRQGEAFF
TRBD2 TRBJ2-4 TRBV4-2 - TGTGCCAGCAGCCAAAGATGGCTAGCGGGGGATAATAACCGGAAAAACATTCAGTACTTC CASSQRWLAGDNNRKNIQYF
TRBD2 TRBJ2-7 TRBV6-5 - TGTGCCAGCAGTTGGGGAGGGCAGGGAAGTTACGAGCAGTACTTC CASSWGGQGSYEQYF
TRBD1 TRBJ2-7 TRBV6-1 - TGTGCCAGCAGTCAGGGGTCAGGGGGTTCCTACGAGCAGTACTTC CASSQGSGGSYEQYF
- TRBJ2-2 TRBV14 - TGTGCCAGCAAAACGGAGGCGTACACCGGGGAGCTGTTTTTT CASKTEAYTGELFF
- TRBJ2-2 TRBV19 - TGTGCCAGTAGTATAGCCCCGGACACCGGGGAGCTGTTTTTT CASSIAPDTGELFF
TRBD1 TRBJ1-6 TRBV28 - TGTGCCAGCAGTTCGACCGGGACAGATAATTCACCCCTCCACTTT CASSSTGTDNSPLHF
- TRBJ2-7 TRBV2 - TGTGCCAGCAGTGAACAAACACTACAGGTTTCGGAGCAGTACTTC CASSEQTLQVSEQYF
- TRBJ1-4 TRBV6-1 - TGTGCCGCCGGGAGGGGGTCTGAAAAACTGTTTTTT CAAGRGSEKLFF
- TRBJ1-5 TRBV6-4 - TGTGCCACCACGGACAGCCCTCAATGGCCCCAGCATTTT CATTDSPQWPQHF
TRBD2 TRBJ2-3 TRBV7-9 - TGTGCCAGCAGCTCCACCTTAGCGGGGCGAGATACGCAGTATTTT CASSSTLAGRDTQYF
- TRBJ2-7 TRBV7-9 - TGTGCCAGCAGCTTTTCGACAGGCCGAGACGAGCAGTACTTC CASSFSTGRDEQYF
- TRBJ2-3 TRBV19 - TGTGCCAGTAGTATAGCGGGTACGCAGTATTTT CASSIAGTQYF
TRBD1 TRBJ1-2 TRBV11-1 - TGTGCCAGCAGCGACAGGGTCTATGGCTACACCTTC CASSDRVYGYTF
TRBD1 TRBJ1-2 TRBV9 - TGTGCCAGCAGCAACCGGGACAGGGGATACTATGGCTACACCTTC CASSNRDRGYYGYTF
- TRBJ1-6 TRBV7-8 - TGTGCCAGCAGCTTAATGTCAAGCTCGGGGAATTCACCCCTCCACTTT CASSLMSSSGNSPLHF
- TRBJ2-2 TRBV9 - TGTGCCAGCAGCGTAGATCTCCCCCGGGGAGCCGGGGAGCTGTTTTTT CASSVDLPRGAGELFF
- TRBJ1-2 TRBV11-3 - TGTGCCAGCAGCTATCGGTCGGGGTCAGCTAACTATGGCTACACCTTC CASSYRSGSANYGYTF
- TRBJ1-1 TRBV10-2 few TGCGCCAGCAGTGAGGGGCAGGTGTATTATGACACTGAAGCTTTCTTT CASSEGQVYYDTEAFF
- TRBJ2-7 TRBV7-9 - TGTGCCAGCCTTCCGGACAGCAGCTCCTACGAGCAGTACTTC CASLPDSSSYEQYF
- TRBJ1-6 TRBV7-3 - TGTGCCAGCAGCTCCGGACAGCTTAATTCACCCCTCCACTTT CASSSGQLNSPLHF
- TRBJ2-3 TRBV9 - TGTGCCAGCAGCCTACAGGATTCCACAGATACGCAGTATTTT CASSLQDSTDTQYF
- TRBJ2-2 TRBV5-1 - TGCGCCAGCAGCTCCCCTTTGGGGACAACTTTTACCGGGGAGCTGTTTTTT CASSSPLGTTFTGELFF
TRBD1 TRBJ2-6 TRBV15 - TGTGCCACCAGCAGAGTGACAGGGAGCTCTGGGGCCAACGTCCTGACTTTC CATSRVTGSSGANVLTF
TRBD1 TRBJ1-5 TRBV28 - TGTGCCAGCAGTAGAAACACAGGGGGCTCTCAGCCCCAGCATTTT CASSRNTGGSQPQHF
TRBD1 TRBJ1-2 TRBV5-8 - TGTGCCAGCAGCGTGACAGGGGTCGATGGCTACACCTTC CASSVTGVDGYTF
TRBD2 TRBJ2-2 TRBV7-9 once TGTGCCAGCAGCTTAGCGCCACTAGCGGGGGGGCCCGACACCGGGGAGCTGTTTTTT CASSLAPLAGGPDTGELFF
TRBD2 TRBJ2-7 TRBV18 - TGTGCCAGCTCACCACTTCCGTCTGGCGGGGGGGCCTACGAGCAGTACTTC CASSPLPSGGGAYEQYF
- TRBJ2-5 TRBV5-1 - TGCGCCAGCATCAGCGGATCCGGCGGAGACCAAGAGACCCAGTACTTC CASISGSGGDQETQYF
- TRBJ1-3 TRBV9 - TGTGCCAGCAGCGGATTAGGGGGAAGAGGAAACACCATATATTTT CASSGLGGRGNTIYF